A selection of T cell receptor beta chains follows, all from one sample in a study of cytomegalovirus exposure and HLA in healthy donors. This table comes from immunoSEQ multiplex PCR, and its TCRdb copy is limited to in-frame clones, with some not included. The sample contains about 130,000 clones, under 90% of which appear only once. The specimen was PBMCs. These receptors were collected from a man aged 30 to 39 in good health and CMV-seronegative. Each CDR3 is given with its conserved first and last residue. D genes are given only for firm matches. Expanded clones are given a class, and other clones once, few, many or no size at all.

.,TRBV6-5,.,TRBJ2-7,CASSYSSGSEQYF,TGTGCCAGCAGTTACTCGTCGGGATCCGAGCAGTACTTC
.,TRBV7-9,TRBD1,TRBJ1-5,CASSAQGQGVNQPQHF,TGTGCCAGCAGCGCTCAAGGACAGGGCGTGAATCAGCCCCAGCATTTT
.,TRBV14,TRBD1,TRBJ1-4,CASSLWTGGYEKLFF,TGTGCCAGCAGTCTTTGGACAGGCGGGTATGAAAAACTGTTTTTT
.,TRBV18,TRBD1,TRBJ1-2,CASSPGTGGLYGYTF,TGTGCCAGCTCACCAGGGACAGGGGGCCTCTATGGCTACACCTTC
.,TRBV4-3,TRBD1,TRBJ2-5,CASSQDGQVQETQYF,TGCGCCAGCAGCCAGGATGGACAGGTCCAAGAGACCCAGTACTTC
few,TRBV28,TRBD1,TRBJ2-5,CASRGTGKETQYF,TGTGCCAGCAGGGGGACAGGGAAAGAGACCCAGTACTTC
.,TRBV7-9,.,TRBJ2-7,CASSLPGSYEQYF,TGTGCCAGCAGCTTACCAGGGTCCTACGAGCAGTACTTC
.,TRBV2,TRBD1,TRBJ1-1,CASSAGQGVGTEAFF,TGTGCCAGCAGTGCCGGACAGGGTGTGGGCACTGAAGCTTTCTTT
.,TRBV6-4,TRBD2,TRBJ2-3,CASSEGGGATDTQYF,TGTGCCAGCAGTGAGGGCGGGGGGGCCACAGATACGCAGTATTTT
medium-sized,TRBV19,TRBD1,TRBJ2-3,CASSMPPGQGADTQYF,TGTGCCAGTAGTATGCCCCCGGGACAGGGGGCAGATACGCAGTATTTT
.,TRBV7-8,.,TRBJ2-5,CAGGGRAETQYF,TGTGCCGGGGGGGGGCGCGCAGAGACCCAGTACTTC
.,TRBV6-1,TRBD1,TRBJ1-5,CASSPGPGGQPQHF,TGTGCCAGCAGTCCGGGACCAGGGGGTCAGCCCCAGCATTTT
.,TRBV5-1,.,TRBJ1-4,CASSLFGATNEKLFF,TGCGCCAGCAGCTTGTTCGGAGCAACTAATGAAAAACTGTTTTTT
.,TRBV7-9,.,TRBJ1-1,CASSLARPNTEAFF,TGTGCCAGCAGCTTAGCCAGGCCGAACACTGAAGCTTTCTTT
.,TRBV7-2,TRBD2,TRBJ2-3,CASSFTRGGTDTQYF,TGTGCCAGCAGCTTTACGCGGGGGGGCACAGATACGCAGTATTTT
once,TRBV5-1,.,TRBJ1-2,CASKIDTTGRGGYTF,TGCGCCAGCAAAATTGATACGACAGGTCGGGGTGGCTACACCTTC
.,TRBV11-3,TRBD1,TRBJ2-2,CASSSRSGDSANTGELFF,TGTGCCAGCAGCTCAAGATCCGGGGACAGCGCGAACACCGGGGAGCTGTTTTTT
.,TRBV6-6,.,TRBJ2-1,CASSYSTDYNEQFF,TGTGCCAGCAGTTACTCGACAGACTACAATGAGCAGTTCTTC
.,TRBV6-4,.,TRBJ2-2,CASSGGGTGELFF,TGTGCCAGCAGTGGAGGCGGAACCGGGGAGCTGTTTTTT
.,TRBV7-8,.,TRBJ1-4,CASSSSATNEKLFF,TGTGCCAGCAGCTCGAGTGCAACTAATGAAAAACTGTTTTTT
.,TRBV10-2,TRBD1,TRBJ2-7,CASRGQGANEQYF,TGCGCCAGCAGAGGGCAGGGGGCTAACGAGCAGTACTTC
.,TRBV7-9,.,TRBJ1-5,CASSFQDNQPQHF,TGTGCCAGCAGCTTCCAGGACAATCAGCCCCAGCATTTT